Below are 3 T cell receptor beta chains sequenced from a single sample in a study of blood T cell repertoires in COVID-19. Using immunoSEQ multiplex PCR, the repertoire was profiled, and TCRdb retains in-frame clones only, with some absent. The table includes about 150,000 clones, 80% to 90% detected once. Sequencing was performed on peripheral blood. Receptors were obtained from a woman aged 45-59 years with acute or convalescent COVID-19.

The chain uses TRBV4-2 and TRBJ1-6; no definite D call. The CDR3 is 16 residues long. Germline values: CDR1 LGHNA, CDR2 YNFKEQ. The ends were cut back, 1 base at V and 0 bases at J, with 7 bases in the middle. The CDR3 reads CASSQGGSSYNSPLHF. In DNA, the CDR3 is TGTGCCAGCAGCCAAGGAGGTAGCTCCTATAATTCACCCCTCCACTTT.

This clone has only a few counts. As DNA, the CDR3 is TGTGCCAGCAGCGTAGGCCCGGGAGGGTCAGATACGCAGTATTTT. This translates into CASSVGPGGSDTQYF. The rearrangement links TRBV9 to TRBJ2-3, with 8 bases matching TRBD2. Germline CDR1 is SGDLS and CDR2 is YYNGEE. The CDR3 sequence is 15 residues long. J was trimmed by 4 bases and V by 0 bases; bases with no gene match: 4. Based on the CDR3 plus reference TRBV9 and TRBJ2-3, the full variable domain is DSGVTQTPKHLITATGQRVTLRCSPRSGDLSVYWYQQSLDQGLQFLIQYYNGEERAKGNILERFSAQQFPDLHSELNLSSLELGDSALYFCASSVGPGGSDTQYFGPGTRLTVL.

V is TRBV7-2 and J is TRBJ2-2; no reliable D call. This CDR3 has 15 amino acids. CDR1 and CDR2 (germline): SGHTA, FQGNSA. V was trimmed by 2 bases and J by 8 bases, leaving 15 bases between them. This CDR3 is CASSLNFLSAGELFF. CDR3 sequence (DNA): TGTGCCAGCAGCTTAAACTTCCTCTCCGCGGGGGAGCTGTTTTTT.